The next 18 T cell receptor beta chains were all read from a single sample in a study of T cell repertoires in aging, cancer and after chemotherapy. Amplification of TCR beta used genomic DNA extracted from peripheral blood. Multiplex touch-down PCR with TRB-A/B primers amplified rearranged V-D-J TRB sequences. TCRdb re-analysed the multiplex PCR reads in MiXCR, keeping a single row per CDR3 protein. The data show roughly 4,900 distinct CDR3 sequences, with 25% to 30% seen just once and roughly 32% held by the top ten. Material: blood. The receptors were sampled from a human donor with a solid tumor.

The CDR3 bases are TGTGCCAGCAGCCAAGGCGGGGGGGAGCAGCCCCAGCATTTT. Translation gives CASSQGGGEQPQHF. J is TRBJ1-5 and V is TRBV4-2; D is perhaps TRBD1 (5 bases). Germline lookup yields CDR1 LGHNA and CDR2 YNFKEQ. Trimming left V 1 base short and J 7 bases short, with 11 bases between. This CDR3 comprises 14 residues.

The J gene is TRBJ2-7, the V gene TRBV7-9; D is undetermined. Germline CDR1 reads SEHNR; CDR2 reads FQNEAQ (reference sequence). This CDR3 has 13 amino acids. V lost 1 base and J 2 bases, leaving 6 bases between the germline ends. In nucleotides, the CDR3 is TGTGCCAGCAGCTTAGGTTGGACCTACGAGCAGTACTTC. Translation gives CASSLGWTYEQYF.

V and J are TRBV10-3 and TRBJ2-3; TRBD2 is a possible D gene (6 bases). The germline CDR1 and CDR2 sequences are ENHRY and SYGVKD. This CDR3 comprises 13 residues. V lost 7 bases and J lost 2, with 10 bases in between. The CDR3 region is CAITAGPTDTQYF. CDR3 nucleotides: TGTGCCATCACGGCGGGGCCCACAGATACGCAGTATTTT.

In this sample, this clonotype turned up once. A much larger clonotype is one base distant, so this may be a read error. The chain recombines TRBV18 with TRBJ2-5, with unresolved D. The CDR3 runs 11 residues. CDR1 and CDR2 (germline): KGHSH, LQKENI. The CDR3 DNA is TGTGCCAGCTCAACCCAAGAGACCCAGCACTTC. This codes for CASSTQETQHF. The whole variable domain, filled in from reference TRBV18 and TRBJ2-5, reads NAGVMQNPRHLVRRRGQEARLRCSPMKGHSHVYWYRQLPEEGLKFMVYLQKENIIDESGMPKERFSAEFPKEGPSILRIQQVVRGDSAAYFCASSTQETQHFGPGTRLLVL.

This clonotype has a handful of counts. This rearrangement joins TRBV18 to TRBJ1-3; tentatively, D is TRBD1 (5 bases). Trimming left V 8 bases short and J 4 bases short, with 18 bases between. Per the germline V gene, CDR1 is KGHSH and CDR2 is LQKENI. The CDR3 totals 15 residues. The CDR3 reads CASGTAPGNGNTIYF. Here the CDR3 DNA reads TGTGCCAGCGGAACGGCTCCAGGGAACGGAAACACCATATATTTT.

The chain uses TRBV6-2 or TRBV6-3 and TRBJ1-5; 7 positions match TRBD1. CDR1 and CDR2 (germline): MNHEY, SVGEGT. V shed 3 bases, J shed 0 bases, and the junction held 8 bases outside the gene matches. The CDR3 is 17 residues long. The CDR3 protein is CASSYPWTGNSNQPQHF. The CDR3 bases are TGTGCCAGCAGTTATCCCTGGACAGGCAATAGCAATCAGCCCCAGCATTTT.

By share of the sample, this clonotype is medium-sized. The DNA of the CDR3 is TGTGCCAGCAGCTTAGGAAGCGGGAGGGCCGGTTCCTACAATGAGCAGTTCTTC. Amino acids: CASSLGSGRAGSYNEQFF. This chain joins TRBV7-6 and TRBJ2-1; 10 bases map to TRBD2. This CDR3 comprises 18 residues. Trimming cost V 1 base and J 1 base; bases outside gene matches: 7. Germline values: CDR1 SGHVS, CDR2 FNYEAQ.

This clonotype is labeled as medium-sized. The chain uses TRBV7-2 and TRBJ2-5; 12 nucleotides align to TRBD2. Losses at the gene ends were 5 bases for V and 7 bases for J; bases not matched to a gene: 8. There are 15 residues in the CDR3. CDR1 and CDR2 (germline): SGHTA, FQGNSA. CDR3 in DNA: TGTGCCAGCAGCGGACGGACTAGCGGGACAGGGACCCAGTACTTC. Translated: CASSGRTSGTGTQYF.

The CDR3 DNA sequence: TGTGCCAGCAGCCTGCACAGGGAACTCCACTTT. Its protein product is CASSLHRELHF. The rearrangement joins TRBV13 to TRBJ1-6, with D possibly matching TRBD1 (6 bases). The CDR3 has 11 residues. Deletions cut 5 bases from V and 16 bases from J, with 12 bases between. Per the germline V gene, CDR1 is PRHDT and CDR2 is FYEKMQ (reference sequence).

This clonotype was detected only a few times. V gene TRBV7-3 combines with J gene TRBJ2-7; TRBD2 aligns across 8 bases. Germline V gene data show CDR1 as SGHTA and CDR2 as FQGTGA. V shed 5 bases and J 6 bases; nucleotides not matched to a gene: 12. The CDR3 contains 15 residues. CDR3 sequence: CASSPRVAGSIEQYF. DNA of the CDR3: TGTGCCAGCAGCCCCCGGGTAGCGGGAAGTATCGAGCAGTACTTC.

Comments on this clonotype: This may stem from a read error, because a much larger clone lies one nucleotide away. The chain recombines TRBV19 with TRBJ1-1, with D unclear. The CDR3 covers 12 residues. V was pared by 9 bases and J by 1 base, with 9 bases between. Germline assignment: CDR1 LNHDA and CDR2 SQIVND (reference sequence). CDR3 DNA sequence: TGTGCCAGCAGGCCCAAGAACACTGAAGCTTTCTTT. This encodes CASRPKNTEAFF.

By sample share, this clonotype is medium-sized (0.01 to 0.1%). The chain recombines TRBV11-1 with TRBJ2-1; the match to TRBD1 covers 10 bases. V gave up 3 bases and J gave up 7 bases; unmatched junction bases: 6. The germline gives CDR1 SGHAT, CDR2 FQDESV (reference sequence). This CDR3 is 15 amino acids long. For the CDR3, the DNA is TGTGCCAGCAGCTTTTGGACAGGGGGATTGAATGAGCAGTTCTTC. It is translated as CASSFWTGGLNEQFF.

This clonotype occurred a few times. This chain uses TRBV6-1 with TRBJ1-5; 9 nucleotides line up with TRBD1. This CDR3 contains 14 residues. The germline V gene has CDR1 MNHNS and CDR2 SASEGT. V trimming: 3 bases; J trimming: 9 bases; junction bases outside the gene matches: 6. In nucleotides, the CDR3 is TGTGCCAGCAGTGATTGGGACAGGGCGAGGCCCCAGCATTTT. Protein product: CASSDWDRARPQHF.

By share, this clonotype ranks as medium-sized. This chain links TRBV6-5 with TRBJ1-1; no definite D call. With 4 bases removed from V and 1 base from J, the gap between germline ends came to 13 bases. Per germline, CDR1 MNHEY and CDR2 SVGAGI. This CDR3 is 15 amino acids long. The CDR3 loop reads CASSFARLKNTEAFF. DNA for the CDR3: TGTGCCAGCAGTTTTGCTCGACTAAAGAACACTGAAGCTTTCTTT.

This clonotype has more than one count but fewer than ten. This chain connects TRBV6-2 or TRBV6-3 to TRBJ2-7; D gene unclear. The V end lost 3 bases, the J end lost 2 bases, and 26 bases lay between the germline ends. CDR1 and CDR2 (germline): MNHEY, SVGEGT. This CDR3 has 19 residues. This CDR3 is CASSYWGAAVPLFTYEQYF. CDR3 DNA: TGTGCCAGCAGTTATTGGGGTGCGGCAGTCCCACTATTTACCTACGAGCAGTACTTC.

This clonotype is deemed medium-sized. J is TRBJ2-7 and V is TRBV19; the D is unclear. The CDR3 totals 13 residues. V gave up 5 bases and J gave up 0 bases, with 8 bases separating them. Germline lookup yields CDR1 LNHDA and CDR2 SQIVND (reference sequence). This CDR3 is CASSSAFSYEQYF. The DNA for the CDR3 is TGTGCCAGTAGTTCAGCCTTCTCCTACGAGCAGTACTTC.

J is TRBJ2-2 and V is TRBV2; no firm D call. The ends were cut back, 3 bases at V and 1 base at J, with 6 bases in the middle. The CDR3 extends over 14 amino acids. Germline CDR1 and CDR2: SNHLY and FYNNEI. CDR3 in amino acids: CASSDSWNTGELFF. The CDR3 DNA reads as TGTGCCAGCAGTGATTCATGGAACACCGGGGAGCTGTTTTTT.

The chain couples TRBV19 to TRBJ2-3, with 10 bases identical to TRBD1. CDR3 size: 13 residues. Unmatched junction bases numbered 6, after V lost 9 bases and J lost 6 bases. CDR1 and CDR2 from the germline V gene are LNHDA and SQIVND (reference sequence). The DNA for the CDR3 is TGTGCCAGCAGGGGACAGGGGCGGGATACGCAGTATTTT. Translated: CASRGQGRDTQYF.